The 26 T cell receptor beta chains listed next were all sequenced from one sample in a study of breast tumors, draining lymph nodes, adjacent tissues. Breast cancer patients provided tissue from their axillary draining lymph nodes. TCRdb recomputed calls from the multiplex PCR reads with MiXCR, one row per CDR3 protein. The table has roughly 120,000 distinct CDR3 sequences, 15% to 20% seen once. The specimen was axillary lymph node tissue. The receptors come from a female donor with breast cancer. Some clones in this sample may be carry-over from other donors' samples.

There are many counts of this clonotype. The chain has TRBV5-6 and TRBJ1-2; D gene uncertain. The germline gives CDR1 SGHDT, CDR2 YYEEEE. V was cut by 0 bases and J by 0 bases, with 9 bases left in between. The CDR3 runs 15 residues. CDR3 bases: TGTGCCAGCAGCTTGGGTAGGCCGTCTAACTATGGCTACACCTTC. Its protein product is CASSLGRPSNYGYTF.

Many counts were recorded for this clonotype. V and J are TRBV5-8 and TRBJ1-4, with D perhaps TRBD1 (6 bases). This CDR3 contains 17 residues. From germline, CDR1 is SGHTS and CDR2 YDEGEE. V lost 5 bases to trimming and J lost 2 bases, with 19 bases between them. The CDR3 protein is CASSLGTLSGTNEKLFF. The CDR3 DNA follows: TGTGCCAGCAGTCTCGGGACACTCTCCGGGACTAATGAAAAACTGTTTTTT.

There are many counts of this clonotype. The chain is built from TRBV20-1 and TRBJ2-3; 8 bases align to TRBD1. Per the germline V gene, CDR1 is DFQATT and CDR2 is SNEGSKA (reference sequence). CDR3 length equals 14 residues. J gave up 1 base and V 6 bases, and 6 bases lay outside the gene matches. This chain's CDR3 is CSAEPGQGTDTQYF. The CDR3 DNA sequence: TGCAGTGCCGAACCGGGACAGGGCACAGATACGCAGTATTTT.

Notes on this clonotype: It may be a read error: a sequence one base away is much more abundant. The CDR3 coding sequence is TGTGCCAGTAGTATAAAGGGGTACGGCCACACCTTC. It encodes CASSIKGYGHTF. V usage is TRBV19 and J usage is TRBJ1-2; a weak D match, TRBD1 (5 bases). The CDR3 runs 12 residues. Trimming took off 2 bases at V and 12 bases at J, with 13 bases between the two ends. Germline V gives CDR1 LNHDA, CDR2 SQIVND (reference sequence).

This clonotype has a count of ten or more. The chain uses TRBV11-2 and TRBJ2-5, with unresolved D. Deletions cut 4 bases from V and 1 base from J, with 7 bases between. The CDR3 consists of 13 residues. CDR1 and CDR2 from the germline V gene are SGHAT and FQNNGV. CDR3 in amino acids: CASSSGSQETQYF. The CDR3 DNA sequence: TGTGCCAGCAGCTCGGGCAGCCAAGAGACCCAGTACTTC.

This clonotype was picked up a small number of times. Just one base apart from a much larger clone, this may be a read error. The J gene is TRBJ2-7, the V gene TRBV5-8, with a tentative D call TRBD1 (5 bases). V was pared by 7 bases and J by 2 bases, with 22 bases between. Germline CDR1 and CDR2: SGHTS and YDEGEE. CDR3 length equals 16 residues. CDR3 nucleotide sequence: TGTGCCAGCGGCTACATCGACAGACAATTTACCTACGAGCAGTACTTC. Protein: CASGYIDRQFTYEQYF.

In this sample, this clonotype turned up many times. The chain joins TRBV5-1 to TRBJ2-5; 9 bases fit TRBD1. CDR1 is SGHRS and CDR2 is YFSETQ in the germline V gene. This CDR3 is 15 amino acids long. V lost 4 bases and J lost 4; bases outside the gene matches: 8. In DNA form, the CDR3 reads TGCGCCAGCAGCGCCGGGACAGGGAGGGGAGAGACCCAGTACTTC. Amino acid sequence: CASSAGTGRGETQYF. The full variable domain, rest sourced from reference TRBV5-1 and TRBJ2-5, is KAGVTQTPRYLIKTRGQQVTLSCSPISGHRSVSWYQQTPGQGLQFLFEYFSETQRNKGNFPGRFSGRQFSNSRSEMNVSTLELGDSALYLCASSAGTGRGETQYFGPGTRLLVL.

In the case of this clonotype: This clone may be a read error of a much larger clone one base away. The conserved closing phenylalanine or tryptophan is absent in this CDR3, likely reflecting a read error. The chain employs TRBV27 and TRBJ2-7; D gene uncertain. The germline V and J ends were trimmed by 5 bases and 0 bases, with 11 bases remaining between them. Germline V gene data show CDR1 as MNHEY and CDR2 as SMNVEV (reference sequence). This CDR3 spans 14 amino acids. The CDR3 loop is CASSHTVPSYEQYS. CDR3 coding DNA: TGTGCCAGCAGTCACACCGTCCCCTCCTACGAGCAGTACTCC.

In this sample, this clonotype turned up many times. The rearrangement links TRBV4-1 to TRBJ2-3; D possibly corresponds to TRBD2 (6 bases). V lost 1 base, J lost 0 bases, and 11 bases lay in between. The CDR3 runs 16 residues. Germline CDR1 MGHRA, CDR2 YSYEKL. The CDR3 DNA is TGCGCCAGCAGCCAAGGGTGGAGGGCGAGCACAGATACGCAGTATTTT. It codes for CASSQGWRASTDTQYF.

This clonotype was observed many times. V is TRBV5-1 and J is TRBJ2-2; 7 nucleotides line up with TRBD2. Germline CDR1 SGHRS, CDR2 YFSETQ. The length of the CDR3 is 16 residues. The V gene end was trimmed by 2 bases and the J gene end by 2 bases; junction bases not matched to a gene: 6. CDR3 in amino acids: CASSFLSGANTGELFF. The CDR3 nucleotides are TGCGCCAGCAGCTTCTTAAGCGGGGCAAACACCGGGGAGCTGTTTTTT.

This clonotype was detected ten times or more. The chain has TRBV5-5 and TRBJ1-4; a weak D match, TRBD1 (6 bases). Germline loops: CDR1 SGHKS, CDR2 YYEKEE (reference sequence). V gave up 2 bases and J gave up 8 bases, with 16 bases separating them. The CDR3 extends over 15 amino acids. The CDR3 DNA reads as TGTGCCAGCAGCTTAGGGGGTAGGGGAGAAGAAAAACTGTTTTTT. This encodes CASSLGGRGEEKLFF.

Ten or more counts support this clonotype. V is TRBV25-1 and J is TRBJ1-2; D is ambiguous. The germline V gene encodes CDR1 MGHDK and CDR2 SYGVNS. CDR3 length: 17 amino acids. V was pared by 2 bases and J by 1 base, with 17 bases between. The DNA for the CDR3 is TGTGCCAGCAGTGAAGAGGGCGCGAGGGCGTATAACTATGGCTACACCTTC. It yields the protein CASSEEGARAYNYGYTF.

This clonotype has at least ten counts. J is TRBJ2-5 and V is TRBV7-3, with D possibly matching TRBD1 (6 bases). The CDR3 sequence is 15 residues long. With 2 bases removed from V and 2 bases from J, the gap between germline ends came to 12 bases. Germline CDR1 SGHTA, CDR2 FQGTGA. CDR3 DNA sequence: TGTGCCAGCAGCTTATACAGGGCGCCTCAAGAGACCCAGTACTTC. This translates into CASSLYRAPQETQYF.

In its sample, this clonotype was seen many times. The chain couples TRBV5-6 to TRBJ2-1, with D perhaps TRBD1 (6 bases). The length of the CDR3 is 15 residues. Germline assignment: CDR1 SGHDT and CDR2 YYEEEE. Trimming stripped 4 bases from V and 4 bases from J, with 15 bases between. In DNA, the CDR3 is TGTGCCAGCAGCACCTGGGGGCGTCCGTACAATGAGCAGTTCTTC. Protein product: CASSTWGRPYNEQFF.

Concerning this clonotype: A much larger clone sits a single nucleotide away, making a read error possible. Because the CDR3 is missing its conserved closing phenylalanine or tryptophan, this is likely a read error. This sequence joins TRBV11-2 and TRBJ1-2, with D uncertain. Germline V CDR1 and CDR2: SGHAT, FQNNGV. The CDR3 extends over 14 amino acids. V lost 0 bases and J 2 bases, leaving 7 bases between the germline ends. Here the CDR3 reads CASSLDPGNYGYTS. The DNA for the CDR3 is TGTGCCAGCAGCTTAGATCCGGGGAACTATGGCTACACCTCC.

V and J are TRBV6-5 and TRBJ1-3; D call uncertain. Trimming removed 6 bases from V and 1 base from J, with 19 bases in between. Germline CDR1 is MNHEY and CDR2 is SVGAGI. The length of the CDR3 is 17 residues. The CDR3 region is CASSPLGFAYSGNTIYF. DNA of the CDR3: TGTGCCAGCAGCCCCCTCGGATTTGCTTATTCTGGAAACACCATATATTTT.

This clonotype has ten or more counts. This rearrangement joins TRBV20-1 to TRBJ1-3; D ambiguous. This CDR3 is 14 amino acids long. Trimming left V 4 bases short and J 0 bases short, with 10 bases between. Germline loops: CDR1 DFQATT, CDR2 SNEGSKA (reference sequence). The CDR3 loop is CSANRALSGNTIYF. CDR3 sequence (DNA): TGCAGTGCTAACCGGGCCCTCTCTGGAAACACCATATATTTT.

This clonotype was seen many times. This chain connects TRBV19 to TRBJ2-1, with TRBD2 matching over 10 bases. Germline assignment: CDR1 LNHDA and CDR2 SQIVND (reference sequence). This CDR3 region has 16 residues. V lost 4 bases and J lost 2; bases outside the gene matches: 5. The CDR3 here is CASSKLGLATYNEQFF. CDR3 nucleotide sequence: TGTGCCAGTAGTAAACTGGGACTAGCGACCTACAATGAGCAGTTCTTC.

With regard to this clonotype: This may come from a read error, since a much larger clone is one base off. The V and J genes are TRBV20-1 and TRBJ2-5, with D hard to call. Trimming removed 5 bases at V and 5 bases at J, with 9 bases between. This CDR3 contains 11 residues. Germline loops: CDR1 DFQATT, CDR2 SNEGSKA (reference sequence). For the CDR3, the DNA is TGCAGTGCTGAGCTTAGGGAGACCCAGTACTTC. Translated: CSAELRETQYF.

A few counts support this clonotype. Being one base from a much bigger clone, this may be a read error. This chain uses TRBV20-1 with TRBJ2-3; TRBD2 matches 7 bases. The CDR3 has 13 residues. Germline lookup yields CDR1 DFQATT and CDR2 SNEGSKA (reference sequence). The CDR3 here is CSATSELTDTRYF. The CDR3 region has the DNA TGCAGTGCCACTAGCGAGCTCACAGATACGCGGTATTTT.

In the case of this clonotype: This may be a read error: a much more frequent sequence differs by one nucleotide. This likely comes from a read error, as the CDR3 has no conserved phenylalanine or tryptophan at its end. The gene calls are TRBV19 and TRBJ2-1, with D hard to call. The length of the CDR3 is 16 residues. CDR1 LNHDA and CDR2 SQIVND come from the germline V gene (reference sequence). The ends were cut back, 1 base at V and 2 bases at J, with 12 bases in the middle. CDR3 in DNA: TGTGCCAGTAGTATAGCGGGTAGTTACGCCTACAATGAGCAGTTCCTC. Translated: CASSIAGSYAYNEQFL.

On this clonotype: A read error is possible here, since a much larger clone lies one base away. Given the absence of the conserved phenylalanine or tryptophan at the CDR3 end, a read error is likely. V gene TRBV29-1 combines with J gene TRBJ2-2, with D perhaps matching TRBD2 (5 bases). The CDR3 loop spans 18 amino acids. In germline, CDR1 is SQVTM, CDR2 ANQGSEA. V was pared by 0 bases and J by 4 bases, with 21 bases between. CDR3 in DNA: TGCAGCGTTGAAGATACGGGAACGGGCGGCTGGGGCACCGGGGAGCTGTTTCTT. Translated, it gives CSVEDTGTGGWGTGELFL.

The chain carries TRBV28 and TRBJ1-2; D remains unclear. Per the germline V gene, CDR1 is MDHEN and CDR2 is SYDVKM. V was shortened by 3 bases and J by 4 bases, with 9 bases between the two germline ends. The CDR3 spans 13 residues. CDR3 coding DNA: TGTGCCAGCAGTTTGTTGGATGGCTATGGCTACACCTTC. Protein sequence: CASSLLDGYGYTF.

This clonotype occurred once. The conserved phenylalanine or tryptophan normally closing the CDR3 is absent here, so this likely arose from a read error. The rearrangement uses TRBV5-5 and TRBJ1-2; no definite D call. CDR3 length: 14 amino acids. Germline values: CDR1 SGHKS, CDR2 YYEKEE (reference sequence). Between the trimmed V and J ends, which lost 0 bases and 2 bases, there was a span of 8 bases. The CDR3 nucleotides are TGTGCCAGCAGCTTGGACAGAGTAAACTATGGCTACACCCTC. Protein sequence: CASSLDRVNYGYTL.

This clonotype was counted ten times or more. The chain recombines TRBV11-2 with TRBJ2-5, with 12 bases that match TRBD2. This CDR3 is 15 amino acids long. The junction had 5 bases not matched to a gene; V was cut back by 5 bases and J by 4 bases. Germline V gene data show CDR1 as SGHAT and CDR2 as FQNNGV. The DNA of the CDR3 is TGTGCCAGCAGCACGCTAGCGGGAGGGCGAGAGACCCAGTACTTC. Translation: CASSTLAGGRETQYF.

At least ten counts were recorded for this clonotype. The genes are TRBV20-1 and TRBJ2-5; TRBD2 agrees at 7 bases. Germline CDR1 and CDR2: DFQATT and SNEGSKA (reference sequence). V gave up 6 bases and J gave up 8 bases; unmatched junction bases: 12. This CDR3 spans 13 amino acids. CDR3 sequence: CSAEESGTTTQYF. In DNA form, the CDR3 reads TGCAGTGCGGAGGAATCCGGGACTACCACCCAGTACTTC.